One sample yielded the 3 T cell receptor beta chains listed below, sequenced in a study of neurological immune-mediated disorders. TCRdb fed the 5' RACE reads into MiXCR, producing one record per CDR3 protein. The sample lists tens of thousands of distinct CDR3 sequences, roughly 13% occurring once. Sequenced material: PBMCs. The origin of the receptors is an older woman with HTLV-1-associated myelopathy (HAM/TSP).

This clonotype appeared many times. The J gene is TRBJ2-7, the V gene TRBV5-1; 13 bases fit TRBD2. V lost 3 bases to trimming and J lost 5 bases; unmatched junction nucleotides: 5. The CDR3 sequence is 15 residues long. Germline V lookup: CDR1 SGHRS, CDR2 YFSETQ. As DNA, the CDR3 is TGCGCCAGCAGCTATCGGACTAGCGGGAGTAACGAGCAGTACTTC. Translation: CASSYRTSGSNEQYF.

The gene calls are TRBV12-3 or TRBV12-4 and TRBJ2-1, with 15 bases fitting TRBD2. This CDR3 is 19 amino acids long. Trimming at V came to 6 bases and at J to 6 bases, leaving 15 bases not matched to a gene. CDR3 amino acids: CASSPNAGLAGGSLNEQFF. CDR3 in DNA: TGTGCCAGCAGCCCAAACGCCGGACTAGCGGGAGGGAGTCTCAATGAGCAGTTCTTC.

Ten or more counts support this clonotype. The CDR3 sequence is CASSLLPGPYEQYF. CDR3 DNA sequence: TGCGCCAGCAGCTTGTTACCGGGCCCCTACGAGCAGTACTTC. The rearrangement links TRBV5-1 to TRBJ2-7; no clear D. The CDR3 runs to 14 residues. Trimming took 1 base from V and 2 from J, leaving 10 bases between them. Germline lookup yields CDR1 SGHRS and CDR2 YFSETQ.